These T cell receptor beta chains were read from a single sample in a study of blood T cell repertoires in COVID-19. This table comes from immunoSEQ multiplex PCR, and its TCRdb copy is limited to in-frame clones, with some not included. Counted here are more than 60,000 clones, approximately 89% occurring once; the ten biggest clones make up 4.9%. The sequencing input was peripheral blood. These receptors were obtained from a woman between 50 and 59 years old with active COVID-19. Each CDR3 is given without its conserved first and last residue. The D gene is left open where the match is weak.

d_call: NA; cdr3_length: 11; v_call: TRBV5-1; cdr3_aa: ASSLAQPSVQF
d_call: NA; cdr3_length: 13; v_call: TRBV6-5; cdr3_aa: ASSYWQGSQETQY
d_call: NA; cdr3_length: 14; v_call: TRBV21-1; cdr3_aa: ASSLTAGQEGNTIY
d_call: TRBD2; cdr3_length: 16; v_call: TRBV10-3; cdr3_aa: AISESAAGGPSTGELF
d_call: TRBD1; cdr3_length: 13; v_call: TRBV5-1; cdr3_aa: ASSRGDDRGYEQY
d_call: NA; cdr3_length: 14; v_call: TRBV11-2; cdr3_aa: ASSGRLGDSNQPQH
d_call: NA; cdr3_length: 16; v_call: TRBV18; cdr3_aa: ASSPPGGNSMPGDGYT
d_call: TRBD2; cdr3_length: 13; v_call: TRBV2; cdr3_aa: ASRFSGSATDTQY
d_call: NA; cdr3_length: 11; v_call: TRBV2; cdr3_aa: ASRGPMNTEAF
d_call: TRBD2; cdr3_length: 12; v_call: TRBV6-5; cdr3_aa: AMGLDDSTDTQY
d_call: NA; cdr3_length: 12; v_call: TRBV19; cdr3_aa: ASRPGGGNYGYT
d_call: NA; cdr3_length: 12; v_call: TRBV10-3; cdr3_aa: ANPPGQRGEKLF
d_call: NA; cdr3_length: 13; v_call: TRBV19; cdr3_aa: ASSSTGGRSDTQY
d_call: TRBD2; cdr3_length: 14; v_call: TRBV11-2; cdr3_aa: ASSPRLAGVTGELF
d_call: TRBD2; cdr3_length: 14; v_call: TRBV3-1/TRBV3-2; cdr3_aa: ASSQGTSGNSDEQF
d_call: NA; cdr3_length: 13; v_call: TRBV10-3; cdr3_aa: AIGDGSFNTGELF
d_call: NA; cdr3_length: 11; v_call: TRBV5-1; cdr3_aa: ASSLGPFYEQY
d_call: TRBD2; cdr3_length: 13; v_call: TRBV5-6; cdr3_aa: ASSPTGTSGETQY
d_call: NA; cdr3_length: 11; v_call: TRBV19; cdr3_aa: ASTAGETTEAF
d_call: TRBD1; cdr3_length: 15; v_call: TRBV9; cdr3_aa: ASSTRQGAIGTDTQY
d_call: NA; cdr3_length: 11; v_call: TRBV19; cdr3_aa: ASSIDDSGANT
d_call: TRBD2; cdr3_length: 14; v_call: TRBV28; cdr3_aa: ASSLPSGRVSDTQY
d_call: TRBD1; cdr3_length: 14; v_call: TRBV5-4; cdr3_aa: ASSLNRDRINYGYT
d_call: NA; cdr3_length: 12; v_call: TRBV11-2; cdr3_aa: ASTSFGGVTEAF
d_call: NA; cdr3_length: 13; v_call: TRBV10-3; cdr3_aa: AISDRQGLTDTQY
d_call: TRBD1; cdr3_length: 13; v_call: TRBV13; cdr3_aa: ASSLRDRANYGYT
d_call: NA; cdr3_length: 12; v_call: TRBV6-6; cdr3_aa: ASSNGGSGYEQY
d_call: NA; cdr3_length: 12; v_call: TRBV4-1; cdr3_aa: ASSPLGSNQPQH
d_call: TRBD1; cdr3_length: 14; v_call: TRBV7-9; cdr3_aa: ASSFPGQGLASPLH
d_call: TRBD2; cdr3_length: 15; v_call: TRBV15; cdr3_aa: ATSRVTSGSSYNEQF
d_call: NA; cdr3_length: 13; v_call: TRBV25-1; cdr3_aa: ASSEWASLSEKLF
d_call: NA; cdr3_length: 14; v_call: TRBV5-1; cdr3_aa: ASSVLPGGEVQPQH
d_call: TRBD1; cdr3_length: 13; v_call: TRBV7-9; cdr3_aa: ASSTRQGADNEQF
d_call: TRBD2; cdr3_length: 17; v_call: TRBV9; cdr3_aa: ASSEGGLAGTSSTDTQY
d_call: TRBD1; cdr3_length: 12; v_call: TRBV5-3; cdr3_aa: ARSLETGDTEAF
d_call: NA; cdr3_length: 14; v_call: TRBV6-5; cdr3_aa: ASSYLGTSLDNEQF
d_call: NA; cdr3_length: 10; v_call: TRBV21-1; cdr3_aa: ASSKYRVEAF
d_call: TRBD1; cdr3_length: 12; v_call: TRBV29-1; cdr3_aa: SVSNRGHTGELF
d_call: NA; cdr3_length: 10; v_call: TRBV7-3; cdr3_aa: ASSEGVNEQF
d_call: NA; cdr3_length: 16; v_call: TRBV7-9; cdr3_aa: ASSFARGSPLAYNEQF
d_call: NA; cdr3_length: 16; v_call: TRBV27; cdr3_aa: ASSLSGFATATNEKLF
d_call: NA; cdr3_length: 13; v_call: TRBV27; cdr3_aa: ASSLRRGAGTEAF
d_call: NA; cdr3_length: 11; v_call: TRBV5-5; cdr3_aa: ASSLAPGYEQY
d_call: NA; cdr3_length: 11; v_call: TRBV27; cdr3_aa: ASSFQLTDTQY
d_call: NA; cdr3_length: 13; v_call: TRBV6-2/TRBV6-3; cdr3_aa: ASSPIDRSNQPQH
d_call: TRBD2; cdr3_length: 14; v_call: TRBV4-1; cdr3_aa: ASSPSLAGETYEQY
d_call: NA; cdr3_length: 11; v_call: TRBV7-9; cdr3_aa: ASSSNMDTEAF
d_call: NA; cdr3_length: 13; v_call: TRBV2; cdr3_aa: ASSDGAGAGNTIY
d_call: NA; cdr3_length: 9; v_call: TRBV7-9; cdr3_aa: ASSPREKLF
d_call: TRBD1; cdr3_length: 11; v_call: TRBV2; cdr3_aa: ASTKTGGTEAF
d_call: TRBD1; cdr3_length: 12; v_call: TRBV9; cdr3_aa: ASSPGTGGDEQF
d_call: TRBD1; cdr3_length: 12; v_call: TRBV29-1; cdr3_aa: SVVEGGFRMGYT
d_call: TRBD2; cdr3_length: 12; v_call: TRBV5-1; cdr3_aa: ASSPRGVTETQY